The clone carrying this T cell receptor beta chain showed up just a few times. Its specificity is not known. These data belong to a study of identical twins. This CDR3 is 16 amino acids long. Germline V gene lookup returns CDR1 SGHRS and CDR2 YFSETQ. After removal of 0 bases from V and 7 bases from J, the junction contained 12 bases not matched to a gene. TCRdb passed the 5' RACE reads through MiXCR, listing each CDR3 protein once. The profile shows about 790,000 distinct CDR3 sequences, approximately 18% of them singletons. Findings of the study overall: The models gave estimates that fell short of the out-of-frame TCR alpha sharing seen in monozygotic twins. These conclusions were based on statistical analysis (cross-sectional, not following the same donors).

This sample was also put to use in a study of T cells expressing NK-cell markers. As reported in that work: Among several donors, these clonotypes also ranked first in the CD3+CD56-NKG2C+ fraction. Expanded clones of NKG2C+ T cells had an unclear HCMV specificity.

The source material was PBMCs. V usage is TRBV5-1 and J usage is TRBJ1-2; 7 bases are a match to TRBD1. The receptor comes from a woman aged 18-29 years in good health. This chain's CDR3 is CASSLVNRDSGGGYTF. The CDR3 bases are TGCGCCAGCAGCTTGGTCAACCGGGACAGCGGGGGTGGCTACACCTTC.